This TCR beta chain was captured by sequencing in a study of cytomegalovirus exposure and HLA in healthy donors. This PCR relied on a set of 60 Vbeta primers and 13 Jbeta primers. This table comes from immunoSEQ multiplex PCR, and its TCRdb copy is limited to in-frame clones, with some not included. The table lists tens of thousands of clones, over 60% of them singletons. There are a few counts of this clone. J was trimmed by 7 bases and V by 2 bases; bases with no gene match: 10. Germline loops: CDR1 MGHRA, CDR2 YSYEKL. CDR3 length equals 16 residues. The TCR was taken from a boy under 18 in good health and CMV-seropositive. This chain joins TRBV4-1 and TRBJ1-5; 8 nucleotides match TRBD1. The specimen sequenced was PBMCs. The CDR3 is CASSQQGAQGIQPQHF. The CDR3, as DNA: TGCGCCAGCAGCCAACAGGGGGCACAGGGTATACAGCCCCAGCATTTT.